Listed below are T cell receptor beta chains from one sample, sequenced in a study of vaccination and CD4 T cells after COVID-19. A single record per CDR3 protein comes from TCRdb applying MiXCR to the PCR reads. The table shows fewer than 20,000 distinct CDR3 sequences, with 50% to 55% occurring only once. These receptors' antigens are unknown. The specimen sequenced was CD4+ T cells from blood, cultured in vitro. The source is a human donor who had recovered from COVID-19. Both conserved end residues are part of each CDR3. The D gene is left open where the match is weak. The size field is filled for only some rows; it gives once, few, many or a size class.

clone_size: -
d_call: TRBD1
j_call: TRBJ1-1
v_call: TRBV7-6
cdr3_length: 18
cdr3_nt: TGTGCCAGCAGCTTAGGGGCGAGACAGGGGTCTCTGAACACTGAAGCTTTCTTT
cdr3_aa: CASSLGARQGSLNTEAFF

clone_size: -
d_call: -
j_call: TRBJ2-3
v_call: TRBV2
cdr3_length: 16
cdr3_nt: TGTGCCAGCAGAGGTGTCCCGTCTGGGGCGGCAGATACGCAGTATTTT
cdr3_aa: CASRGVPSGAADTQYF

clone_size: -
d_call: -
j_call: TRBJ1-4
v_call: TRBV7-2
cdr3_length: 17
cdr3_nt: TGTGCCAGCAGCCGACGGACCGTGGCCGCGACTAATGAAAAACTGTTTTTT
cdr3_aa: CASSRRTVAATNEKLFF

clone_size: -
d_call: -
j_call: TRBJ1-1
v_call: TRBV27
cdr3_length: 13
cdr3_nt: TGTGCCAGCAACCAGGGACAGAACACTGAAGCTTTCTTT
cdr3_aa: CASNQGQNTEAFF

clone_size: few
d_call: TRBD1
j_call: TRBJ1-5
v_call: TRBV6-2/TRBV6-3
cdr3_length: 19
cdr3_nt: TGTGCCAGCAGTTACGCGGGACAGGGCGTTTCGTCTTACAATCAGCCCCAGCATTTT
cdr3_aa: CASSYAGQGVSSYNQPQHF

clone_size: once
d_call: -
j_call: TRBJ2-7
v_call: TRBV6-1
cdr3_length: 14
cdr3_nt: TGTGCCAGCAGGCTCGGACGGAACTCCTACGAGCAGTACTTC
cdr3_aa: CASRLGRNSYEQYF

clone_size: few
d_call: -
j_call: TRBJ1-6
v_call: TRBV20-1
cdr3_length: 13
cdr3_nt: TGCAGTGCTCGGGACCGGAATAATTCACCCCTCCACTTT
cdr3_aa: CSARDRNNSPLHF

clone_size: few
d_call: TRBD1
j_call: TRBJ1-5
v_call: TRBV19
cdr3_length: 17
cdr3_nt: TGTGCCAGTAGCGACATTTACAGGGGGCGCCCCGGTCAGCCCCAGCATTTT
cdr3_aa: CASSDIYRGRPGQPQHF

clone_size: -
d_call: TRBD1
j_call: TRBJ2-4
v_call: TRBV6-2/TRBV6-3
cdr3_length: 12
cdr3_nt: TGTGCCAGCACCAACAGGGGGAACATTCAGTACTTC
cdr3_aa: CASTNRGNIQYF

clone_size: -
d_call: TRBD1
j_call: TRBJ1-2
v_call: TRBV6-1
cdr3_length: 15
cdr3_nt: TGTGCCAGCAGTCCAGGACAGGGGCGAAACTATGGCTACACCTTC
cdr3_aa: CASSPGQGRNYGYTF

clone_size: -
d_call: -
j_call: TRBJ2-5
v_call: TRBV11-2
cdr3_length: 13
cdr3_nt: TGTGCCAGCAGCTTAGACGGGGTGGAGACCCAGTACTTC
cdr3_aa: CASSLDGVETQYF

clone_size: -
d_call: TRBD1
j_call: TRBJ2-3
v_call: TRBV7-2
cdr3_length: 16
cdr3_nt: TGTGCCAGCAGCTTTAGGACAGGCCCTAGCACAGATACGCAGTATTTT
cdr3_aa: CASSFRTGPSTDTQYF

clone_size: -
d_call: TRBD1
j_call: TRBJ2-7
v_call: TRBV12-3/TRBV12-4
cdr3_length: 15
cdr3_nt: TGTGCCAGCAGTCCCGGACAGGGGCGGTTCCACGAGCAGTACTTC
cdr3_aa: CASSPGQGRFHEQYF

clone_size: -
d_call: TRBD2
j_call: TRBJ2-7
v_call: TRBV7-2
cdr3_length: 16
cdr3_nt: TGTGCCAGCAGCTTAGCGAGCGGGGGTCCTCCCTACGAGCAGTACTTC
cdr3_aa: CASSLASGGPPYEQYF

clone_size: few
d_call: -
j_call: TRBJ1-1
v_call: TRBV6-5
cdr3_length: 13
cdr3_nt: TGTGCCAGCAGTTACCGGGACAACACTGAAGCTTTCTTT
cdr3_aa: CASSYRDNTEAFF

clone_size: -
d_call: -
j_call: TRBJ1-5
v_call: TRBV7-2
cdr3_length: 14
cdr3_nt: TGTGCCAGCAGCTTAGCGTTATCGAATCAGCCCCAGCATTTT
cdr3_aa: CASSLALSNQPQHF

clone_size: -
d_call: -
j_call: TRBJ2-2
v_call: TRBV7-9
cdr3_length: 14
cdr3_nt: TGTGCCAGCAGCTTCTCGACGAACACCGGGGAGCTGTTTTTT
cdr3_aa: CASSFSTNTGELFF

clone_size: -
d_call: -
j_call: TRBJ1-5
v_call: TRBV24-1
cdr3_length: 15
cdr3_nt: TGTGCCACCAGTGATACGGGGGTCGGCAATCAGCCCCAGCATTTT
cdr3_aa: CATSDTGVGNQPQHF

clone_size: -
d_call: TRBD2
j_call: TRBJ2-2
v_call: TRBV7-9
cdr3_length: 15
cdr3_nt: TGTGCCAGCAGCTTAGTAAGCGGGAAGGCCGGGGAGCTGTTTTTT
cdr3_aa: CASSLVSGKAGELFF

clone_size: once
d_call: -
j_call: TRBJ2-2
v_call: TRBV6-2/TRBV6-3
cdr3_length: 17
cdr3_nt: TGTGCCAGCAGAGTTAAGTTACGGCCCGCGAACACCGGGGAGCTGTTTTTT
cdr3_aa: CASRVKLRPANTGELFF

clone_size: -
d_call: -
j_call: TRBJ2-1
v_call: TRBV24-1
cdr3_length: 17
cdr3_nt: TGTGCCACCAGTGACCCTGGACAGGGAGGGTCCTACAATGAGCAGTTCTTC
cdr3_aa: CATSDPGQGGSYNEQFF

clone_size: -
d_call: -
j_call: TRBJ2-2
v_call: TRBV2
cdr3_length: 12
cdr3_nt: TGTGCCAGCTCATACACGTCCGGGGAGCTGTTTTTT
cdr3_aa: CASSYTSGELFF

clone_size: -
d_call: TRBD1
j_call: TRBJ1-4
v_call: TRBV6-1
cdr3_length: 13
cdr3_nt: TGTGCCAGCAGGCAGGGGGCAGGTGAAAAACTGTTTTTT
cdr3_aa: CASRQGAGEKLFF

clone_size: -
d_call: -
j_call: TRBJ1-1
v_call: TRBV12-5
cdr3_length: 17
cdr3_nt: TGTGCTAGTGGTTTCATTAAGGACACTTCTTTGAACACTGAAGCTTTCTTT
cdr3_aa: CASGFIKDTSLNTEAFF

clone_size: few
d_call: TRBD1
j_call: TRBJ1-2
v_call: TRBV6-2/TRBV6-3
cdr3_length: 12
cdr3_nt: TGTGCCAGTACAGGGGTTCTCTATGGCTACACCTTC
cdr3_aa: CASTGVLYGYTF

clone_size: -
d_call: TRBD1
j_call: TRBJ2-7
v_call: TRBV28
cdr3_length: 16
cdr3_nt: TGTGCCAGCAGTTCCCGACAGGGGGCAGTTGTCTACGAGCAGTACTTC
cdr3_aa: CASSSRQGAVVYEQYF

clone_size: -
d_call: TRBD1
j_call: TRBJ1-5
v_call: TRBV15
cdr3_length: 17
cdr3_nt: TGTGCCACCAGCAGAGATCAGTGGGACAGCGATAATCAGCCCCAGCATTTT
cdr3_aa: CATSRDQWDSDNQPQHF

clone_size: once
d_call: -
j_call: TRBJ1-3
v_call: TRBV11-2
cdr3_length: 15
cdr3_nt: TGTGCCAGCAGCTTGGGGGGGGCCTCTGGAAACACCATATATTTT
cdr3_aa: CASSLGGASGNTIYF

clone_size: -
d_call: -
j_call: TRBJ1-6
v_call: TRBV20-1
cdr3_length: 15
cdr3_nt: TGCAGTGCGAGAAGGGAGAGCTCCTATAATTCACCCCTCCACTTT
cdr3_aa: CSARRESSYNSPLHF

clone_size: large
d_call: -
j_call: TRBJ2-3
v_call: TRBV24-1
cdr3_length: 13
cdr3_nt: TGTGCCACCAGTGAAGGAGGCACAGATACGCAGTATTTT
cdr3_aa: CATSEGGTDTQYF

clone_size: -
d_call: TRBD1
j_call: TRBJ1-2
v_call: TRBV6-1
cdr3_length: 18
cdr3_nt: TGTGCCAGCAGGGGGGACCCTTACACAGACAGGGCGGTCTATGGCTACACCTTC
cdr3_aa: CASRGDPYTDRAVYGYTF

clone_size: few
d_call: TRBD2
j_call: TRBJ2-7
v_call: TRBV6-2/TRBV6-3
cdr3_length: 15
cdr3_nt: TGTGCCACCAGGTGGGTTAGCGGGAGTTCCTACGAGCAGTACTTC
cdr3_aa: CATRWVSGSSYEQYF

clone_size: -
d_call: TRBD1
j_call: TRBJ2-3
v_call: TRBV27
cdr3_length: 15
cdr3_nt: TGTGCCAGCAGTTTTGGACAGGGCCGGACAGATACGCAGTATTTT
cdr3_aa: CASSFGQGRTDTQYF

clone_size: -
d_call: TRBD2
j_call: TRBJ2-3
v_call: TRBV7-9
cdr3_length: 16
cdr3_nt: TGTGCCAGCAGCTGGCTCATAGCGGGAGGGCAAGATACGCAGTATTTT
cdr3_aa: CASSWLIAGGQDTQYF

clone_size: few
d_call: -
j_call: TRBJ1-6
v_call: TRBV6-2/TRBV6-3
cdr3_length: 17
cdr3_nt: TGTGCCAGCAGTTCCCCCGGAGGTGCAACATATAATTCACCCCTCCACTTT
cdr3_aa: CASSSPGGATYNSPLHF

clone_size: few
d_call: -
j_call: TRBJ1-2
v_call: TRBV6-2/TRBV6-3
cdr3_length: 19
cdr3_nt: TGTGCCAGCAGTTACTCGGCTTCTGCACTCTCGAAGGGGGGCTATGGCTACACCTTC
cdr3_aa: CASSYSASALSKGGYGYTF

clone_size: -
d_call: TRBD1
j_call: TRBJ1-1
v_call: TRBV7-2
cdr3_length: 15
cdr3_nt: TGTGCCAGCAGCTTAGAGGGACAGGTAAAAACTGAAGCTTTCTTT
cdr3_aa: CASSLEGQVKTEAFF

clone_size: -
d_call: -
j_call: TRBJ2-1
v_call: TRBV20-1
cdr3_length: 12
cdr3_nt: TGCAGTGCCTCACTAACAGACAATGAGCAGTTCTTC
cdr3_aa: CSASLTDNEQFF

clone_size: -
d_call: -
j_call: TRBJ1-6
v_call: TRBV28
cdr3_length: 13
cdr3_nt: TGTGCCAGCAGCCGGGAGTTTAATTCACCCCTCCACTTT
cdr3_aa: CASSREFNSPLHF

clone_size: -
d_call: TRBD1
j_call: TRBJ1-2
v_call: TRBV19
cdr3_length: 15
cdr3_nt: TGTGCCAGTAGTACCCGGGACAGGGGCCTGGGGGGCTACACCTTC
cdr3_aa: CASSTRDRGLGGYTF

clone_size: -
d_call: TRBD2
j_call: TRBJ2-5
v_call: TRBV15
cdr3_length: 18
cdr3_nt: TGTGCCACCAGCAGTACGGGACTAGCGGGAGTTCGAGGGGAGACCCAGTACTTC
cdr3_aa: CATSSTGLAGVRGETQYF

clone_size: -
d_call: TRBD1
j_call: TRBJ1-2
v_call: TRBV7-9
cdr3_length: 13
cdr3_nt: TGTGCCAGCAGCCCGGGACAGGGAAGGGGCTACACCTTC
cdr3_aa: CASSPGQGRGYTF

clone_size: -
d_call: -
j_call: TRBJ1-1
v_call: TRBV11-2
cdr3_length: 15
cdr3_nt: TGTGCCAGCAGCGCCCCCGGGACGGAGAACACTGAAGCTTTCTTT
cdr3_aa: CASSAPGTENTEAFF

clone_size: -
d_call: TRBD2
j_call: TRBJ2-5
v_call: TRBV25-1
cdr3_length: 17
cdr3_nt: TGTGCCAGCAGTGAGGGTAGCGGGAGGGCCCTCCAAGAGACCCAGTACTTC
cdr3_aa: CASSEGSGRALQETQYF

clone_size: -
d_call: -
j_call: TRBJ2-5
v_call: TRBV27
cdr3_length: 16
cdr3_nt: TGTGCCAGCAGTTTATCCCCGGCTAGACGTCGAGAGACCCAGTACTTC
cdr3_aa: CASSLSPARRRETQYF

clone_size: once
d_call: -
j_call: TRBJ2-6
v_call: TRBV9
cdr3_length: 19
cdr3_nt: TGTGCCAGCAGCAGGGAGGACAGGCCACCTACCTCTGGGGCCAACGTCCTGACTTTC
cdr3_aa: CASSREDRPPTSGANVLTF

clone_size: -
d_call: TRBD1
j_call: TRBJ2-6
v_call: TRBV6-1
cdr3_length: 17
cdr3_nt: TGTGCCAGCACCCGGACAGGAGTCTCCCCTGGGGCCAACGTCCTGACTTTC
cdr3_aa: CASTRTGVSPGANVLTF

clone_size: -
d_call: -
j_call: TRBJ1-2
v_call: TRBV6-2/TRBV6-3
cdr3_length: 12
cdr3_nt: TGTGCCAGCAGTTACAGCTACTATGGCTACACCTTC
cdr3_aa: CASSYSYYGYTF

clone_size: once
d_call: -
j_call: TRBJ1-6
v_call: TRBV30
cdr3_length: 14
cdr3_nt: TGTGCCTGGAGGGGGAGCTCCTATAATTCACCCCTCCACTTT
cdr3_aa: CAWRGSSYNSPLHF

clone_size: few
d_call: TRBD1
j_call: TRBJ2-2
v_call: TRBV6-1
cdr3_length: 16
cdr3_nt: TGTGCCAGCAGTGGCCGACAGGGAAGGAGCACCGGGGAGCTGTTTTTT
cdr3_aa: CASSGRQGRSTGELFF

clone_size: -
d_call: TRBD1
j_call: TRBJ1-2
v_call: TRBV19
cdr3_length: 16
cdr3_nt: TGTGCCAGTAGTGCAGCCGGGACAGGGGGGACCTATGGCTACACCTTC
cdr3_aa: CASSAAGTGGTYGYTF

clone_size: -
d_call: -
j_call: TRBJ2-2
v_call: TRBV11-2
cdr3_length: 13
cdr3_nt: TGTGCCAGCAGCTCCTCACTAACCGGGGAGCTGTTTTTT
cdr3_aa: CASSSSLTGELFF

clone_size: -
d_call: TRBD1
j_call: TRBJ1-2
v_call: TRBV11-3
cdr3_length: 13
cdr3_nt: TGTGCCAGCAGCTCGGGGACAGGGGGCGGCTACACCTTC
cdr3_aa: CASSSGTGGGYTF

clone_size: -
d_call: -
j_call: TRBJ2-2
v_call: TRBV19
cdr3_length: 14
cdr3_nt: TGTGCCAGTAGAAGGGTTACGAACACCGGGGAGCTGTTTTTT
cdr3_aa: CASRRVTNTGELFF